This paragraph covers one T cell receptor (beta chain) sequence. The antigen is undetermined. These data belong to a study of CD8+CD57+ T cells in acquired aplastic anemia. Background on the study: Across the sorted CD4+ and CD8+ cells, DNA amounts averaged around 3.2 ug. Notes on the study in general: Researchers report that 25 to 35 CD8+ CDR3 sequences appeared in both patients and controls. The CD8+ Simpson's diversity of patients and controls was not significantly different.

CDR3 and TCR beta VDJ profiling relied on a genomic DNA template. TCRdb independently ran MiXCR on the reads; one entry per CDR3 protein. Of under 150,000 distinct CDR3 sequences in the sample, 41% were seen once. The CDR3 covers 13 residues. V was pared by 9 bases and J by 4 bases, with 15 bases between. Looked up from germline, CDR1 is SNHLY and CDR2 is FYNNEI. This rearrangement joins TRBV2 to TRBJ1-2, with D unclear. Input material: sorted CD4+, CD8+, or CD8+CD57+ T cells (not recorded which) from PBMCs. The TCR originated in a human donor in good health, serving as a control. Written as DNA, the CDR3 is TGTGCCAGATCTGACGCGACCGCCTATGGCTACACCTTC. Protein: CARSDATAYGYTF.